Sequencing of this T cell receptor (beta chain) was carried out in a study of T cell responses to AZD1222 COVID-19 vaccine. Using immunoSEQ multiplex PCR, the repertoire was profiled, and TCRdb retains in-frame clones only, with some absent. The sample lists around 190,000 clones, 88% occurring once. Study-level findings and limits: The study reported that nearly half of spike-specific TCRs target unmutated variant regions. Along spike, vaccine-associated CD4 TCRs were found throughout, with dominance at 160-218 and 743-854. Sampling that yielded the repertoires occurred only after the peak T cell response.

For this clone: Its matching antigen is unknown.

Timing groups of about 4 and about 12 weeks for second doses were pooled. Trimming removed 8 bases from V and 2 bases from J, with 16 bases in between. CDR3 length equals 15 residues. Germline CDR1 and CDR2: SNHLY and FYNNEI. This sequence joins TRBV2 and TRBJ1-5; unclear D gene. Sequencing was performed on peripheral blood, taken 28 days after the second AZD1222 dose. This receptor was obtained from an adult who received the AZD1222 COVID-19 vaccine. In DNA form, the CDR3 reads TGTGCCAGCCATCGGTCGGGAGTTGGCAATCAGCCCCAGCATTTT. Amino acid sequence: CASHRSGVGNQPQHF.